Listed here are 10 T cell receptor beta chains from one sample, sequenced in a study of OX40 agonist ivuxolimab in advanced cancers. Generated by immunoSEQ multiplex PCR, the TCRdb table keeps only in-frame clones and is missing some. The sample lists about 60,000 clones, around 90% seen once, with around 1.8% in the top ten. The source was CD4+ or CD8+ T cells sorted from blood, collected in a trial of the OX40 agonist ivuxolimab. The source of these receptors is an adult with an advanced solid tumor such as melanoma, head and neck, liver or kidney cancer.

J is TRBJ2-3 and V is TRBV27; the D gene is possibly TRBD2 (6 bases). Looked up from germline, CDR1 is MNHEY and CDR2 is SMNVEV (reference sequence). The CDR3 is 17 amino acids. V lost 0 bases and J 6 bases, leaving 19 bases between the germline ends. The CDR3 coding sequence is TGTGCCAGCAGTTTATCGGGTGGGGGGACTCCTCCGGATACGCAGTATTTT. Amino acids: CASSLSGGGTPPDTQYF.

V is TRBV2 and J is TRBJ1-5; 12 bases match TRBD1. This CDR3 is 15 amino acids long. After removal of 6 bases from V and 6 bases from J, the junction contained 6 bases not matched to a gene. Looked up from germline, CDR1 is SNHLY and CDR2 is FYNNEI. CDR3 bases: TGTGCCAGCAGGCCCGGGACAGGGGGCCTTCAGCCCCAGCATTTT. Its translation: CASRPGTGGLQPQHF.

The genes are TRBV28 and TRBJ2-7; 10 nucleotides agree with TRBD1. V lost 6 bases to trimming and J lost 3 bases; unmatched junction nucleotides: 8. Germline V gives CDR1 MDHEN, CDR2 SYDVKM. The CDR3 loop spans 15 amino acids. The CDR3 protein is CASSPPGTGVYEQYF. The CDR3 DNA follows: TGTGCCAGCAGCCCGCCCGGGACAGGGGTCTACGAGCAGTACTTC.

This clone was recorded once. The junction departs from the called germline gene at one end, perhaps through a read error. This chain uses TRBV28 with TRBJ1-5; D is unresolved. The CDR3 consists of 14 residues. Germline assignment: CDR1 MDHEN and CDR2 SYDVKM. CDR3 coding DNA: TGTGCCAGCAGCTTATCAGTCGGCAGTCAGCCCCAGCATTTT. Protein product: CASSLSVGSQPQHF. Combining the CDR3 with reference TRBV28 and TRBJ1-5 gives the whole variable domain DVKVTQSSRYLVKRTGEKVFLECVQDMDHENMFWYRQDPGLGLRLIYFSYDVKMKEKGDIPEGYSVSREKKERFSLILESASTNQTSMYLCASSLSVGSQPQHFGDGTRLSIL.

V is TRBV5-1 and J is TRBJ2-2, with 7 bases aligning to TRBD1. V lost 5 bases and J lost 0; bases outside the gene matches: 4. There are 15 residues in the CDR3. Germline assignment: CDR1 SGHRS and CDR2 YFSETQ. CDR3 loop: CASRLTGSNTGELFF. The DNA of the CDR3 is TGCGCCAGCAGATTGACAGGGTCGAACACCGGGGAGCTGTTTTTT.

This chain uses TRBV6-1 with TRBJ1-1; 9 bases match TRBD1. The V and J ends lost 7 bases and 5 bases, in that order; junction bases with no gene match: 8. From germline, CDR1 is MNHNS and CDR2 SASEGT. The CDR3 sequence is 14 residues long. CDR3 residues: CASTADRGETEAFF. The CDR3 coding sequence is TGTGCCAGCACCGCGGACAGGGGCGAGACTGAAGCTTTCTTT.

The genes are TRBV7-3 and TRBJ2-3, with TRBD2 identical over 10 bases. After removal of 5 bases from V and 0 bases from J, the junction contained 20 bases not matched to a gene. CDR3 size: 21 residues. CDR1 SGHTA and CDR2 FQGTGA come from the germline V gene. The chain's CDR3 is CASSLKGRLAGEYTSTDTQYF. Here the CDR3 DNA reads TGTGCCAGCAGCCTTAAGGGCCGTCTAGCGGGAGAATACACCAGCACAGATACGCAGTATTTT.

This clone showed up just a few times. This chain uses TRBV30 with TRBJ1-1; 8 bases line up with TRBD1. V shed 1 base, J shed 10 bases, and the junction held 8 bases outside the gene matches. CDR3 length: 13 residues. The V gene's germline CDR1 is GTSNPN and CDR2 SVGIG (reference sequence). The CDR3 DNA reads TGTGCCTGGAGTGGTCCCGGCAGGGGGCGAGCTTTCTTT. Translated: CAWSGPGRGRAFF.

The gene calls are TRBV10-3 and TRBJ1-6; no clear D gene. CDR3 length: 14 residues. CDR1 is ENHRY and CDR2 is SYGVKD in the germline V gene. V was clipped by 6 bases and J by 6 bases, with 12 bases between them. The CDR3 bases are TGTGCCATCAGAGGCGACACCCTTAATTCACCCCTCCACTTT. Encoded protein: CAIRGDTLNSPLHF.

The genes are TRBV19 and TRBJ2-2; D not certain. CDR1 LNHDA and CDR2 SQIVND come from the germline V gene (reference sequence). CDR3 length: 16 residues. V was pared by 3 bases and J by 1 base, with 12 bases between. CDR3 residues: CASSIRIGRNTGELFF. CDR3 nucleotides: TGTGCCAGTAGTATCCGGATCGGACGGAACACCGGGGAGCTGTTTTTT. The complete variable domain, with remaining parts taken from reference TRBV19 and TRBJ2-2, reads DGGITQSPKYLFRKEGQNVTLSCEQNLNHDAMYWYRQDPGQGLRLIYYSQIVNDFQKGDIAEGYSVSREKKESFPLTVTSAQKNPTAFYLCASSIRIGRNTGELFFGEGSRLTVL.